The 15 T cell receptor beta chains below were found in one sample sequenced in a study of Ad26.COV2.S vaccination and SARS-CoV-2 variants. The treatment was: roughly 19 received Ad26.COV2.S at low or high dose, single or two shots; a few received placebo; per-sample allocation not given. Material that was analyzed had been drawn on day 63 after the first vaccine or placebo injection. Produced via immunoSEQ multiplex PCR; TCRdb's table is partial and in-frame only. The sample holds roughly 420,000 clones, approximately 92% seen once. This specimen consisted of peripheral blood, obtained in a trial of Ad26.COV2.S vaccine versus placebo. These receptors all come from a person aged 18 to 59 who received the Ad26.COV2.S COVID-19 vaccine or a placebo.

The chain couples TRBV4-1 to TRBJ1-1; D is ambiguous. Trimming stripped 3 bases from V and 0 bases from J, with 20 bases between. Germline V gives CDR1 MGHRA, CDR2 YSYEKL. This CDR3 has 18 amino acids. CDR3 residues: CASSHKGVWGPLNTEAFF. In DNA form, the CDR3 reads TGCGCCAGCAGCCACAAGGGTGTATGGGGTCCTTTGAACACTGAAGCTTTCTTT.

The CDR3 nucleotides are TGTGCCAGCAGCTTGGTCGGTCGGGGGGGCGAAGATACGCAGTATTTT. Encoded protein: CASSLVGRGGEDTQYF. The V and J genes are TRBV5-5 and TRBJ2-3; TRBD2 aligns across 8 bases. With V trimmed by 0 bases and J by 5 bases, 8 bases remained unmatched. Per germline, CDR1 SGHKS and CDR2 YYEKEE (reference sequence). The CDR3 extends over 16 amino acids.

This clone was recorded once. The rearrangement uses TRBV6-5 and TRBJ2-4, with TRBD1 matching 8 bases. With V trimmed by 5 bases and J by 7 bases, 4 bases remained unmatched. CDR3 length: 13 residues. Germline V lookup: CDR1 MNHEY, CDR2 SVGAGI. The CDR3 sequence: CASSRTGYNIQYF. CDR3 bases: TGTGCCAGCAGTAGGACAGGGTATAACATTCAGTACTTC.

The chain couples TRBV30 to TRBJ1-5, with 7 bases aligning to TRBD1. This CDR3 is 15 amino acids long. CDR1 and CDR2 (germline): GTSNPN, SVGIG (reference sequence). Trimming at V came to 2 bases and at J to 0 bases, leaving 4 bases not matched to a gene. CDR3 DNA sequence: TGTGCCTGGAGTCCGACAGGGCATAGCAATCAGCCCCAGCATTTT. This encodes CAWSPTGHSNQPQHF. Combining the CDR3 with reference TRBV30 and TRBJ1-5 gives the whole variable domain SQTIHQWPATLVQPVGSPLSLECTVEGTSNPNLYWYRQAAGRGLQLLFYSVGIGQISSEVPQNLSASRPQDRQFILSSKKLLLSDSGFYLCAWSPTGHSNQPQHFGDGTRLSIL.

The chain recombines TRBV25-1 with TRBJ2-1; D remains unclear. Germline CDR1 and CDR2: MGHDK and SYGVNS. V lost 5 bases and J lost 4, with 15 bases in between. This CDR3 region has 15 residues. The CDR3 DNA reads TGTGCCAGCAGTTCCCCCCTCGGACGGTACAATGAGCAGTTCTTC. Translation gives CASSSPLGRYNEQFF.

The V call is TRBV19, the J call TRBJ1-1; 7 bases match TRBD1. CDR3 size: 15 residues. The J segment lost 6 bases and the V segment lost 3 bases, leaving 10 bases of the junction unmatched. Germline V CDR1 and CDR2: LNHDA, SQIVND (reference sequence). In DNA form, the CDR3 reads TGTGCCAGTAGTATGGTACAGGGGTTAACAGCTGAAGCTTTCTTT. Protein: CASSMVQGLTAEAFF.

The chain recombines TRBV15 with TRBJ2-7; D is unresolved. The CDR3 extends over 14 amino acids. V lost 0 bases and J lost 5, with 11 bases in between. The germline gives CDR1 LNHNV, CDR2 YYDKDF (reference sequence). CDR3 loop: CATSRDKYGDEQYF. CDR3 sequence (DNA): TGTGCCACCAGCAGAGATAAGTACGGCGACGAGCAGTACTTC.

The chain joins TRBV5-1 to TRBJ2-1; 14 bases fit TRBD2. The junction had 5 bases not matched to a gene; V was cut back by 3 bases and J by 0 bases. Germline CDR1 is SGHRS and CDR2 is YFSETQ. The CDR3 runs to 18 residues. CDR3 amino acids: CASSSQGTSGSSYNEQFF. CDR3 DNA sequence: TGCGCCAGCAGCTCTCAAGGGACTAGCGGGAGCTCCTACAATGAGCAGTTCTTC.

This sequence joins TRBV7-8 and TRBJ1-6, with D perhaps matching TRBD1 (6 bases). Germline CDR1 reads SGHVS; CDR2 reads FQNEAQ. This CDR3 has 17 residues. V lost 5 bases, J lost 8 bases, and 22 bases lay in between. For the CDR3, the DNA is TGTGCCAGCAGCCCCCGCCCAGATACAGGGCCCTATTCACCCCTCCACTTT. The encoded protein is CASSPRPDTGPYSPLHF.

The chain is built from TRBV6-2 or TRBV6-3 and TRBJ2-1; D call uncertain. CDR3 length equals 15 residues. Germline values: CDR1 MNHEY, CDR2 SVGEGT. Between the trimmed V and J ends, which lost 4 bases and 8 bases, there was a span of 18 bases. The CDR3 DNA is TGTGCCAGCAGTTTAGGAATTTGGATGAACTATGAGCAGTTCTTC. It yields the protein CASSLGIWMNYEQFF.

The V and J genes are TRBV5-4 and TRBJ2-7, with 10 bases matching TRBD2. Trimming removed 2 bases from V and 5 bases from J; junction bases left unmatched: 4. CDR3 size: 14 residues. CDR1 and CDR2 from the germline V gene are SGHNT and YYREEE (reference sequence). The CDR3 nucleotides read TGTGCCAGCAGCTTCAGCGGGGGGGCCGACGAGCAGTACTTC. Its protein product is CASSFSGGADEQYF.

This chain connects TRBV15 to TRBJ1-5; tentatively, D is TRBD1 (5 bases). Germline assignment: CDR1 LNHNV and CDR2 YYDKDF (reference sequence). V was pared by 5 bases and J by 6 bases, with 14 bases between. The CDR3 runs 14 residues. The chain's CDR3 is CATSPVGQFQPQHF. The DNA for the CDR3 is TGTGCCACCAGCCCCGTCGGACAATTTCAGCCCCAGCATTTT. The whole variable domain, filled in from reference TRBV15 and TRBJ1-5, reads DAMVIQNPRYQVTQFGKPVTLSCSQTLNHNVMYWYQQKSSQAPKLLFHYYDKDFNNEADTPDNFQSRRPNTSFCFLDIRSPGLGDTAMYLCATSPVGQFQPQHFGDGTRLSIL.

The rearrangement joins TRBV2 to TRBJ2-1; a possible D gene is TRBD2 (5 bases). This CDR3 has 16 residues. Looked up from germline, CDR1 is SNHLY and CDR2 is FYNNEI. The V and J ends lost 6 bases and 9 bases respectively, with 24 bases between them. Here the CDR3 DNA reads TGTGCCAGCAGGGCGCCGGCGGGCCCAGCTCGCGGTGAGCAGTTCTTC. Translation: CASRAPAGPARGEQFF.

This chain joins TRBV11-2 and TRBJ1-3, with a weak D call TRBD1 (5 bases). The germline V gene has CDR1 SGHAT and CDR2 FQNNGV. Trimming stripped 4 bases from V and 0 bases from J, with 10 bases between. The CDR3 runs 15 residues. Written as DNA, the CDR3 is TGTGCCAGCAGCTCGGCAGGGAACTCTGGAAACACCATATATTTT. Amino acids: CASSSAGNSGNTIYF.

Comment on this clone: Additional DNA sequences in this sample encode the identical CDR3. The chain couples TRBV5-1 to TRBJ2-2; D call uncertain. CDR1 and CDR2 (germline): SGHRS, YFSETQ. The CDR3 is 15 amino acids. Trimming removed 0 bases from V and 0 bases from J, with 6 bases in between. CDR3 sequence: CASSLAASNTGELFF. The CDR3 DNA sequence: TGCGCCAGCAGCTTGGCGGCGTCGAACACCGGGGAGCTGTTTTTT.